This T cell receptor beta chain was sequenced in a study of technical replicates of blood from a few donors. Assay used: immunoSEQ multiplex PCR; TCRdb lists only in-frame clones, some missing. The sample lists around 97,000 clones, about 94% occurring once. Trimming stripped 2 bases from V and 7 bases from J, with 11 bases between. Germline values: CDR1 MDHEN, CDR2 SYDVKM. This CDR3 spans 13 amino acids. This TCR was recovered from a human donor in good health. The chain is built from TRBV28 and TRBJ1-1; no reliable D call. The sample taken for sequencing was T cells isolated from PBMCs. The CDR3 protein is CASSLTSYLEAFF. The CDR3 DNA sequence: TGTGCCAGCAGTTTAACGTCCTACCTTGAAGCTTTCTTT.